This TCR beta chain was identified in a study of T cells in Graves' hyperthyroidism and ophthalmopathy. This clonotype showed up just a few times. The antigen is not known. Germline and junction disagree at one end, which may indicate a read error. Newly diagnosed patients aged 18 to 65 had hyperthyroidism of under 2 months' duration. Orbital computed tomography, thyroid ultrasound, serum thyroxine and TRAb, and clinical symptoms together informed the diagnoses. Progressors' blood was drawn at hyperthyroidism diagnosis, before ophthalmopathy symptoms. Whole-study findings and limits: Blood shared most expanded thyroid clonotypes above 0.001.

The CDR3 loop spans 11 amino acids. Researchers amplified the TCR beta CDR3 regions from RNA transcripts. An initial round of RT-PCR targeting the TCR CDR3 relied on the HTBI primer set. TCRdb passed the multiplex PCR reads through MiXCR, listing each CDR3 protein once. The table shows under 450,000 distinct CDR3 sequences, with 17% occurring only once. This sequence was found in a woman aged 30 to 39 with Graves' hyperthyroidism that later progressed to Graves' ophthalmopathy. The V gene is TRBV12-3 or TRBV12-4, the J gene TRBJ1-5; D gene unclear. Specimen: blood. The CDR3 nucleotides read TGCGCCAGCAGTTCTCGGGGGCCCCAGCATTTT. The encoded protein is CASSSRGPQHF.